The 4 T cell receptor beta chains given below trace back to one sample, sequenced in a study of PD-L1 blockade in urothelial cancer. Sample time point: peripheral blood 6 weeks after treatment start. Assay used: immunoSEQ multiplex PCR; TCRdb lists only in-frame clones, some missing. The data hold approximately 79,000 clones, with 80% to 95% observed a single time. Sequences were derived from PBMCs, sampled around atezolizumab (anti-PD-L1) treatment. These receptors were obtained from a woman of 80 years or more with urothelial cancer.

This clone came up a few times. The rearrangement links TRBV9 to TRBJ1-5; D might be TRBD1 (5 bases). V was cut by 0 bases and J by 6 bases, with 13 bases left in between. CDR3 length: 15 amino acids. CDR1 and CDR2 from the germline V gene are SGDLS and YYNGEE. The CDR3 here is CASSVGGEQFQPQHF. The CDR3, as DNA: TGTGCCAGCAGCGTAGGGGGGGAGCAGTTTCAGCCCCAGCATTTT.

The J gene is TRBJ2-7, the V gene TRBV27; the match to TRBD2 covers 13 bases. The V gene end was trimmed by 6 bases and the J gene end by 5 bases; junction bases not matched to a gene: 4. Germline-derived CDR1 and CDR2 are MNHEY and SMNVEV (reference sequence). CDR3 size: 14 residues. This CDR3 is CASRRLAGGNEQYF. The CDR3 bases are TGTGCCAGCAGAAGACTAGCGGGAGGCAACGAGCAGTACTTC.

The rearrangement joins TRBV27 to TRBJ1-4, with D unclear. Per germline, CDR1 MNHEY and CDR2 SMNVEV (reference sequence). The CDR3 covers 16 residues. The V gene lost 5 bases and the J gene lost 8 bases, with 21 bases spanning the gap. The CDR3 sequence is CASSTPFPGGGEKLFF. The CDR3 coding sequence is TGTGCCAGCAGTACCCCTTTTCCCGGTGGAGGGGAAAAACTGTTTTTT.

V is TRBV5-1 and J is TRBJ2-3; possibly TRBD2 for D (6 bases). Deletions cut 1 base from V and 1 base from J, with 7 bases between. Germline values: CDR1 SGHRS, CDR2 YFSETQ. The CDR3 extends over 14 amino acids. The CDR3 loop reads CASSLPSGTDTQYF. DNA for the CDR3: TGCGCCAGCAGCTTGCCTAGCGGCACAGATACGCAGTATTTT. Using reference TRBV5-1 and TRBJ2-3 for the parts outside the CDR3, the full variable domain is KAGVTQTPRYLIKTRGQQVTLSCSPISGHRSVSWYQQTPGQGLQFLFEYFSETQRNKGNFPGRFSGRQFSNSRSEMNVSTLELGDSALYLCASSLPSGTDTQYFGPGTRLTVL.